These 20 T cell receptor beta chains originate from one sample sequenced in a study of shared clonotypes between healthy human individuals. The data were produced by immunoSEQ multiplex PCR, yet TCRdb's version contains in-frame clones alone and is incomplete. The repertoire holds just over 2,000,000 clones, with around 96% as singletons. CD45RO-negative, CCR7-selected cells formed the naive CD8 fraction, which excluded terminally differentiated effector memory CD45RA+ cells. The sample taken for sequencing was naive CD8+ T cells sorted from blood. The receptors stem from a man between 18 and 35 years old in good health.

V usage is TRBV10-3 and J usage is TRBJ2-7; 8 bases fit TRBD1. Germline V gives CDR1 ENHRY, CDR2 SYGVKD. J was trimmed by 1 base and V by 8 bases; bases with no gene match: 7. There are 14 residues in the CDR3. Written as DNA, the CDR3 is TGTGCCATCGCCGGGACAGGCTCATCCTACGAGCAGTACTTC. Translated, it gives CAIAGTGSSYEQYF.

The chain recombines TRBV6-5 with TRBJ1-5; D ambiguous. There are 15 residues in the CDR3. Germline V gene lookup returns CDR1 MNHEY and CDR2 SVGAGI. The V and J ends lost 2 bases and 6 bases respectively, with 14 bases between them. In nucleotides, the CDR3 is TGTGCCAGCAGTTACGGACCCGGAGGTGGTCAGCCCCAGCATTTT. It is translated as CASSYGPGGGQPQHF.

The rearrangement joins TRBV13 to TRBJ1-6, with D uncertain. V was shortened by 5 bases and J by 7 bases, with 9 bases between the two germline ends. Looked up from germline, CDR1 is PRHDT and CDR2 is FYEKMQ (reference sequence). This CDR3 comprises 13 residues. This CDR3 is CASSKTLNSPLHF. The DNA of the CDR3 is TGTGCCAGCAGCAAGACACTAAATTCACCCCTCCACTTT.

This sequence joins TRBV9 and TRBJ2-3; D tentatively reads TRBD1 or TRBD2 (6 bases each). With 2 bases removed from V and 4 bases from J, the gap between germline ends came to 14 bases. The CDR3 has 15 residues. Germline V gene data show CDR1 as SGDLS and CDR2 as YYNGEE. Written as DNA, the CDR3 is TGTGCCAGCAGCGTTCTCGGGGGCGGGGCAGATACGCAGTATTTT. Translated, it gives CASSVLGGGADTQYF.

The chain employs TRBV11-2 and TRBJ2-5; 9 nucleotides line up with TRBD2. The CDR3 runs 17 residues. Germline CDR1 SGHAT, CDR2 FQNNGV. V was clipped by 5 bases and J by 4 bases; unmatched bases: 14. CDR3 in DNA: TGTGCCAGCAGCGCCAAGGGGCTAGCGGGGTTGGGAGAGACCCAGTACTTC. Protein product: CASSAKGLAGLGETQYF. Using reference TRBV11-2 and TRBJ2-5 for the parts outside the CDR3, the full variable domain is EAGVAQSPRYKIIEKRQSVAFWCNPISGHATLYWYQQILGQGPKLLIQFQNNGVVDDSQLPKDRFSAERLKGVDSTLKIQPAKLEDSAVYLCASSAKGLAGLGETQYFGPGTRLLVL.

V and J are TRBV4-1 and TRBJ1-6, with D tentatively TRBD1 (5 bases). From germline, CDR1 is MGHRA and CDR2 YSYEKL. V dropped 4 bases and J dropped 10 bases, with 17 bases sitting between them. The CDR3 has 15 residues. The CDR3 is CASSPYFGGESPLHF. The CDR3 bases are TGCGCCAGCAGCCCGTATTTCGGGGGGGAATCACCCCTCCACTTT.

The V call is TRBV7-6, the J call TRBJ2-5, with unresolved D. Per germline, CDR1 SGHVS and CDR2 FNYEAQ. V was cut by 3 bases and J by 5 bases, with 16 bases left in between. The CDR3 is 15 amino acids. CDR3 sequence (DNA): TGTGCCAGCAGCTTGGAGCACCTCCGTCCGGAGACCCAGTACTTC. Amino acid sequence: CASSLEHLRPETQYF.

This CDR3 reads CASSETGDSNQPQHF. CDR3 nucleotides: TGTGCCAGCAGCGAGACGGGGGATAGCAATCAGCCCCAGCATTTT. The rearrangement links TRBV11-2 to TRBJ1-5, with D possibly being TRBD1 (5 bases). Trimming took 5 bases from V and 0 from J, leaving 11 bases between them. The CDR3 is 15 amino acids. The V gene's germline CDR1 is SGHAT and CDR2 FQNNGV.

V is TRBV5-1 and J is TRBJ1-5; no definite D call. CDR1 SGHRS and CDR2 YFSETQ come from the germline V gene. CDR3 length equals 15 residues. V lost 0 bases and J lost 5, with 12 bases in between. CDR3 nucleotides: TGCGCCAGCAGCTTGGCTGAGGCAGGAGATCAGCCCCAGCATTTT. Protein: CASSLAEAGDQPQHF.

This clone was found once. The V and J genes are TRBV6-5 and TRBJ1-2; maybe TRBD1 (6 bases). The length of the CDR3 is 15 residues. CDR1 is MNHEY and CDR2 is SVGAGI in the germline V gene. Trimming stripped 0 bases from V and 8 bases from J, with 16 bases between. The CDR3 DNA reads TGTGCCAGCAGTTACTCAATTACAGGGCTGGAGGGCTACACCTTC. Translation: CASSYSITGLEGYTF.

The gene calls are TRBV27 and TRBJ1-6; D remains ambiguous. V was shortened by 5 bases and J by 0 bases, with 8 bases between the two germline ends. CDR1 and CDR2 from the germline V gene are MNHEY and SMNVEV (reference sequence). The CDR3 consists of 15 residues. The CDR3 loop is CASSIRSSYNSPLHF. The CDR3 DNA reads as TGTGCCAGCAGTATTCGGAGCTCCTATAATTCACCCCTCCACTTT.

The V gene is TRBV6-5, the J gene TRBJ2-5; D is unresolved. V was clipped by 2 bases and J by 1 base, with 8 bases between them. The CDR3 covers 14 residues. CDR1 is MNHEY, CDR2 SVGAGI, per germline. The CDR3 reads CASSYISVQETQYF. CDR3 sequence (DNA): TGTGCCAGCAGTTACATTTCGGTCCAAGAGACCCAGTACTTC.

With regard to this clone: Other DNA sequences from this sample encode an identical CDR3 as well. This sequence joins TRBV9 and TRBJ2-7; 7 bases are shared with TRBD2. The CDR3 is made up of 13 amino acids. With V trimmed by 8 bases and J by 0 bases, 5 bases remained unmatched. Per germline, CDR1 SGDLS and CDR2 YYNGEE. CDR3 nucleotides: TGTGCCAGTTCCCTAGCGGACTCCTACGAGCAGTACTTC. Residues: CASSLADSYEQYF. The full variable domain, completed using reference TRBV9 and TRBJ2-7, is DSGVTQTPKHLITATGQRVTLRCSPRSGDLSVYWYQQSLDQGLQFLIQYYNGEERAKGNILERFSAQQFPDLHSELNLSSLELGDSALYFCASSLADSYEQYFGPGTRLTVT.

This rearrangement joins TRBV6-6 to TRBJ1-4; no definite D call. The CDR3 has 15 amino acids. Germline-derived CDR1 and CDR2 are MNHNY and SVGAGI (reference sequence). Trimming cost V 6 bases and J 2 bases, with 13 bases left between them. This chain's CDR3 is CASSLLEGTNEKLFF. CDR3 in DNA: TGTGCCAGCAGCCTACTCGAAGGCACTAATGAAAAACTGTTTTTT.

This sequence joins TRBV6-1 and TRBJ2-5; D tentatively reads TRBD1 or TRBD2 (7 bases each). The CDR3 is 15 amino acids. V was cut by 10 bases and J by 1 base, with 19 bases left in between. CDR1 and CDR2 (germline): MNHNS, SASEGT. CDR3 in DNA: TGTGCCACTCAGGGGGGGAGTCTTGTCCAAGAGACCCAGTACTTC. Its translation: CATQGGSLVQETQYF.

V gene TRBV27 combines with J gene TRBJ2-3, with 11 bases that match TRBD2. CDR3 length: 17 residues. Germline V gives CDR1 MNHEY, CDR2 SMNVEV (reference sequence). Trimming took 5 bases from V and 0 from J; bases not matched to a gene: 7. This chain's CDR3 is CASSLSGTSGSTDTQYF. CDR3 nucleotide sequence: TGTGCCAGCAGTCTCTCCGGGACTAGCGGAAGCACAGATACGCAGTATTTT.

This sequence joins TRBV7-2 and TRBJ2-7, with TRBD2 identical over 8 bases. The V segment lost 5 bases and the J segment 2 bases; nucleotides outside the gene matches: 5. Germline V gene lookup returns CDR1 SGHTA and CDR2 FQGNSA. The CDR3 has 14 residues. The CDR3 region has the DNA TGTGCCAGCAGCGAAGGACTAGCAGCCTACGAGCAGTACTTC. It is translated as CASSEGLAAYEQYF.

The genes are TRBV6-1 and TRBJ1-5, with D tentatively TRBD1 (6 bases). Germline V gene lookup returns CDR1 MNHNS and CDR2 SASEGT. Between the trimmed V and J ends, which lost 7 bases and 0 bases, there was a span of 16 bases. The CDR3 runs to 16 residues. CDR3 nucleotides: TGTGCCAGCACTGATGGTTTAGGGGGTAGCAATCAGCCCCAGCATTTT. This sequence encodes CASTDGLGGSNQPQHF.

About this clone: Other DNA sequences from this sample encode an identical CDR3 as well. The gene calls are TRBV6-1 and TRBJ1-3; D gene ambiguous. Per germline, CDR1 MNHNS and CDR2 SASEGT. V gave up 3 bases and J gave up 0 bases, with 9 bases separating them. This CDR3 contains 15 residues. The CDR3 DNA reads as TGTGCCAGCAGTGAGGTACCAAGCTCTGGAAACACCATATATTTT. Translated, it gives CASSEVPSSGNTIYF.

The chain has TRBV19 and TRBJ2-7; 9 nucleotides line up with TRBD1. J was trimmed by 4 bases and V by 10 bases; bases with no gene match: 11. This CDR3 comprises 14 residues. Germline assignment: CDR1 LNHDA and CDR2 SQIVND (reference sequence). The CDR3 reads CATLGQGPRYEQYF. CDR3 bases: TGTGCCACTCTCGGACAGGGGCCACGATACGAGCAGTACTTC.